This TCR beta chain was documented in a study of blood T cell repertoires in COVID-19. Study in general: The United States, Italy and Spain supplied acute and convalescent COVID-19 samples.

CDR1 and CDR2 (germline): ENHRY, SYGVKD. This CDR3 is 15 amino acids long. The trim removed 6 bases at V and 3 bases at J, leaving 6 bases unmatched. Assay: immunoSEQ multiplex PCR; the TCRdb copy retains only in-frame clones and omits some. The table lists approximately 24,000 clones, around 90% of them singletons. The rearrangement joins TRBV10-3 to TRBJ2-1, with 9 bases fitting TRBD1. The TCR was taken from a man between 50 and 59 years old with active COVID-19. Sequences were obtained from peripheral blood. This CDR3 reads CAISIRDRDYNEQFF. CDR3 bases: TGTGCCATCAGCATCCGGGACAGGGACTACAATGAGCAGTTCTTC.